This TCR beta chain was recovered during a study of blood T cell repertoires in COVID-19. Trimming at V came to 1 base and at J to 4 bases, leaving 3 bases not matched to a gene. The germline V gene has CDR1 SEHNR and CDR2 FQNEAQ (reference sequence). The CDR3 is 16 amino acids. Per the original data handling: Amplification with reference gene primers provided the estimates of nucleated cell counts. The table came from immunoSEQ multiplex PCR; TCRdb's copy has only in-frame clones and leaves some out. V and J calls plus clone size are reproduced from that table; the DNA served to infer D and trimming. The profile shows roughly 130,000 clones, approximately 86% of them singletons. This clone was seen only a few times.

The sequence derives from a woman aged 45-59 years who had recovered from COVID-19. The rearrangement links TRBV7-9 to TRBJ2-1, with 11 positions matching TRBD2. The sequencing input was PBMCs or T cells enriched from blood (not recorded which). CDR3 DNA: TGTGCCAGCAGCTTAGGTAGCGGGGGGGTATACAATGAGCAGTTCTTC. Translating gives CASSLGSGGVYNEQFF.